This T cell receptor (beta chain) was sequenced during a study of blood T cell repertoires in COVID-19. Study in general: The study drew acute and convalescent COVID-19 samples from the United States, Italy and Spain. T cells, B-cell-depleted T cells, or PBMCs supplied cDNA or gDNA.

In the authors' workflow: Amplification of reference gene primers provided the estimated nucleated cell counts. Method: immunoSEQ multiplex PCR; TCRdb's copy keeps in-frame clones and lacks some. V and J calls and clone size are given by that table; D and trimming were obtained from the DNA. This sample carries 140,000 to 150,000 clones, more than 70% of them seen once, and the ten largest clones take approximately 12%. CDR3 size: 16 residues. Trimming pared 5 bases from V and 4 bases from J, leaving 20 bases between. Germline V CDR1 and CDR2: MDHEN, SYDVKM. This TCR derives from a man between 60 and 70 years old with active or convalescent COVID-19. The chain links TRBV28 to TRBJ1-2; D unresolved. Sequencing was carried out using peripheral blood. CDR3 bases: TGTGCCAGCAGTCCGCGGGAGGGTGGGCTACGCTATGGCTACACCTTC. Protein sequence: CASSPREGGLRYGYTF.